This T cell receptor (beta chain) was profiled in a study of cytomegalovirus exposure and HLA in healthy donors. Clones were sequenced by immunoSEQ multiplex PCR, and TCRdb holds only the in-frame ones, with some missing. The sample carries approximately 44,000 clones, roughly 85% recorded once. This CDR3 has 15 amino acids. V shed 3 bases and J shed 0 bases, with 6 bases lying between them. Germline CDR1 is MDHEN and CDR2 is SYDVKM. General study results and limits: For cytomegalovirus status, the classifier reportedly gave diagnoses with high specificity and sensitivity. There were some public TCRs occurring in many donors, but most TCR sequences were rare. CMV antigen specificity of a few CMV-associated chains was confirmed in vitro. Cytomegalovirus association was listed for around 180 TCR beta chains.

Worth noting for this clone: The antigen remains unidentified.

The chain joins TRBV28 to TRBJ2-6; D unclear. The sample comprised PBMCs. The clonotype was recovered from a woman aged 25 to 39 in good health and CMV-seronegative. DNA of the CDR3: TGTGCCAGCAGTTTGACACTCTCTGGGGCCAACGTCCTGACTTTC. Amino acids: CASSLTLSGANVLTF.